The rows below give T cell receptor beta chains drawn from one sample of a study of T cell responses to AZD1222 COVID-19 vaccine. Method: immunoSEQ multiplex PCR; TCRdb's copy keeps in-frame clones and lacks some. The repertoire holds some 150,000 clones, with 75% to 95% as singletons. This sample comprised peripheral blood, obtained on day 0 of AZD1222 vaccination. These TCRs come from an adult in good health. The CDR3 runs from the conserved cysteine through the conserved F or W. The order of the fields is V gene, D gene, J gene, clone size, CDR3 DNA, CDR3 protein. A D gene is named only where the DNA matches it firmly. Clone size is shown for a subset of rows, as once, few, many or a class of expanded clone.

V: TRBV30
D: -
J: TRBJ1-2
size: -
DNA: TGTGCCTGGAGTAACGAAGCGCTAGGCTATGGCTACACCTTC
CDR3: CAWSNEALGYGYTF

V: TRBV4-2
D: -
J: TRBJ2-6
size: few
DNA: TGTGCCAGCAGCCAAACCGACAGCTCTGGGGCCAACGTCCTGACTTTC
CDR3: CASSQTDSSGANVLTF

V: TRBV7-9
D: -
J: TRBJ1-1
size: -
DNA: TGTGCCAGCAGCGTCTACTCAACCGCTGAAGCTTTCTTT
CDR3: CASSVYSTAEAFF

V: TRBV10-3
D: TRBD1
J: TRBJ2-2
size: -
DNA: TGTGCCATCAGTGAGGACAGGGGAATCAGAGACACCGGGGAGCTGTTTTTT
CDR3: CAISEDRGIRDTGELFF

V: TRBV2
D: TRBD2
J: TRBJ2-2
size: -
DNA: TGTGCCAGCAGTGATGTGGGAGGGCCGGGCACCGGGGAGCTGTTTTTT
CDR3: CASSDVGGPGTGELFF

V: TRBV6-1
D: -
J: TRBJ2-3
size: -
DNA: TGTGCCAGCAGTGACCAGAGCGTTACGGTGGGGAGCACAGATACGCAGTATTTT
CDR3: CASSDQSVTVGSTDTQYF

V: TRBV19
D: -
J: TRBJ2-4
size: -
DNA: TGTGCCAGTAGTCCCCAGACTCTTGTCAAAAACATTCAGTACTTC
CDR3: CASSPQTLVKNIQYF

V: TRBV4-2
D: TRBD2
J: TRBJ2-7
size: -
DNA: TGTGCCAGCAGCCAGGGGGGACTAGCGGATACCTCCTACGAGCAGTACTTC
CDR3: CASSQGGLADTSYEQYF

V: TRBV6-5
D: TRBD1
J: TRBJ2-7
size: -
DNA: TGTGCCAGCAGCAGGGGACAGGGCTCGGCCGAGCAGTACTTC
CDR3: CASSRGQGSAEQYF

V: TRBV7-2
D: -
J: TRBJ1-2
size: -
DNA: TGTGCCAGCAGCTCGACAGGCTATGGCTACACCTTC
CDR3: CASSSTGYGYTF

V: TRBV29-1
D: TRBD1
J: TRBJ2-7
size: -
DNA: TGCAGCGTTGAAGCTCCGTTGTGGGACAGGGGGTTTTTAACCTACGAGCAGTACTTC
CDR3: CSVEAPLWDRGFLTYEQYF

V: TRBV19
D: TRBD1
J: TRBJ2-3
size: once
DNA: TGTGCCAGTAGTCCGGACAGGGGGTCAGATACGCAGTATTTT
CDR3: CASSPDRGSDTQYF

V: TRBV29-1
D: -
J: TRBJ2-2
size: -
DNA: TGCAGCGTAGAGATCGACAGGACAAACACCGGGGAGCTGTTTTTT
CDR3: CSVEIDRTNTGELFF